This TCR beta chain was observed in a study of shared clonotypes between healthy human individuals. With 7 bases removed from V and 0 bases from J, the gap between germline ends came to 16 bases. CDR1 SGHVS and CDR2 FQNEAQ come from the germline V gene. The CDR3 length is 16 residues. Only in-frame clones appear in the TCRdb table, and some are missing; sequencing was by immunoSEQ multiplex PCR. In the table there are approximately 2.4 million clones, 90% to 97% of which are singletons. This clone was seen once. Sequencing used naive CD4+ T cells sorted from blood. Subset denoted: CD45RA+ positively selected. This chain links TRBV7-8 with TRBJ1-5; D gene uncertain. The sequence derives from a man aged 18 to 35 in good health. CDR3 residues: CASTPGRSASNQPQHF. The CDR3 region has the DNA TGTGCCAGCACCCCTGGTCGGTCGGCTAGCAATCAGCCCCAGCATTTT.